The rows below give T cell receptor beta chains drawn from one sample of a study of control samples from healthy donors and cancer patients. Produced via immunoSEQ multiplex PCR; TCRdb's table is partial and in-frame only. The sample consists of around 110,000 clones, approximately 92% of them appearing once. Sequences were obtained from PBMCs. The receptor set was obtained from a woman in her fifties or sixties with colorectal cancer. Both conserved end residues are part of each CDR3.

CDR3aa: CASSRPFLAGEGNEQFF
j_gene: TRBJ2-1
v_gene: TRBV27

CDR3aa: CASSLGPPGQMNTEAFF
j_gene: TRBJ1-1
v_gene: TRBV7-2

CDR3aa: CASSQNRNSYEQYF
j_gene: TRBJ2-7
v_gene: TRBV4-1

CDR3aa: CASSLDFGVSTDTQYF
j_gene: TRBJ2-3
v_gene: TRBV11-2

CDR3aa: CASKQGIAPQHF
j_gene: TRBJ1-5
v_gene: TRBV28

CDR3aa: CASSRLINTEAFF
j_gene: TRBJ1-1
v_gene: TRBV14

CDR3aa: CASSDWRGRGLTDTQYF
j_gene: TRBJ2-3
v_gene: TRBV25-1

CDR3aa: CASSWAGDRGAYGYTF
j_gene: TRBJ1-2
v_gene: TRBV7-6

CDR3aa: CSVEESVYTEAFF
j_gene: TRBJ1-1
v_gene: TRBV29-1

CDR3aa: CASSYLGNSNQPQHF
j_gene: TRBJ1-5
v_gene: TRBV6-2/TRBV6-3

CDR3aa: CASSGGTSYGYTF
j_gene: TRBJ1-2
v_gene: TRBV2

CDR3aa: CASSLYKVPEAFF
j_gene: TRBJ1-1
v_gene: TRBV7-9

CDR3aa: CATSRDVSPSTDTQYF
j_gene: TRBJ2-3
v_gene: TRBV15

CDR3aa: CAWSVPDKRNSPLHF
j_gene: TRBJ1-6
v_gene: TRBV30

CDR3aa: CASSIERRRGYTF
j_gene: TRBJ1-2
v_gene: TRBV19

CDR3aa: CAWSVSSGGLSYEQYF
j_gene: TRBJ2-7
v_gene: TRBV30

CDR3aa: CASSPSGGFAYEQYF
j_gene: TRBJ2-7
v_gene: TRBV18